Listed below are T cell receptor beta chains from one sample, sequenced in a study of blood T cell repertoires in COVID-19. TCRdb keeps only in-frame clones here, not all; method: immunoSEQ multiplex PCR. The profile covers roughly 100,000 clones, with 87% appearing a single time and about 15% taken by the ten largest. The sample comprised peripheral blood. The receptors originated from a man between 50 and 59 years old with acute or convalescent COVID-19. CDR3s include the opening cysteine and the closing phenylalanine or tryptophan. Rows give clone size only sometimes, using once, few, many, or a class for an expanded clone.

medium-sized,TRBV6-5,15,TRBJ2-7,CASNSPGQGVYEQYF
.,TRBV19,15,TRBJ2-1,CASSVTSGFYNEQFF
.,TRBV4-1,15,TRBJ2-5,CASSHDGQTQETQYF
.,TRBV27,13,TRBJ2-5,CASRTGREGTQYF
.,TRBV16,14,TRBJ2-3,CASSPGTDTDTQYF
.,TRBV3-1/TRBV3-2,14,TRBJ2-7,CASTRAGTHNEQYF
.,TRBV19,13,TRBJ2-7,CASSIDRAGEQYF
.,TRBV19,14,TRBJ2-1,CASSPRTGYNEQFF
.,TRBV15,15,TRBJ2-5,CATSRDLSGRETQYF
.,TRBV5-4,17,TRBJ1-4,CASSLARGREGSEKLFF
.,TRBV2,12,TRBJ2-7,CASTAEAYEQYF
.,TRBV11-2,15,TRBJ2-5,CASSLDRQGLETQYF
.,TRBV5-1,15,TRBJ2-1,CASSLASGAYNEQFF
once,TRBV15,13,TRBJ1-1,CATMGQPNTEAFF
.,TRBV12-3/TRBV12-4,11,TRBJ1-1,CASSTGGDAFF
once,TRBV28,15,TRBJ2-1,CASSQEREAYNEQFF
once,TRBV29-1,17,TRBJ2-2,CSVLLAGGSRNTGELFF
.,TRBV2,13,TRBJ1-4,CASRWTGNEKLFF
.,TRBV11-2,15,TRBJ2-1,CASSSGGGPYNEQFF